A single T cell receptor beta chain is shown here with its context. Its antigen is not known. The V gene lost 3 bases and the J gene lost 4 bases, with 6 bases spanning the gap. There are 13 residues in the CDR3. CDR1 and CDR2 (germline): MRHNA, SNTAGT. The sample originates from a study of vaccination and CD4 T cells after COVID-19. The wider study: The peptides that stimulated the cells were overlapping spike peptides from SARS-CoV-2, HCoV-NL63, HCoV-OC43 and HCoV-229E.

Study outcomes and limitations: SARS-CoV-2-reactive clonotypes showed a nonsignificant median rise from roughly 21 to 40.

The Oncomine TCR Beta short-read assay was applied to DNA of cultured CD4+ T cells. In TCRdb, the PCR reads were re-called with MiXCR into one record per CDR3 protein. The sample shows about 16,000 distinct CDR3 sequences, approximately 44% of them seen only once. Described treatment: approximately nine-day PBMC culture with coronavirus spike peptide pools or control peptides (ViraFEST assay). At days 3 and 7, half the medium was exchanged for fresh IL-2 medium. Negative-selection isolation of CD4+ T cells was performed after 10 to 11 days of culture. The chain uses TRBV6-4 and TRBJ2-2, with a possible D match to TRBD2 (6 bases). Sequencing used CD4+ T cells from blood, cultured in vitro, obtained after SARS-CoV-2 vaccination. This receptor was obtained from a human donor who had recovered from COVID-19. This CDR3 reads CASSETSTGELFF. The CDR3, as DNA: TGTGCCAGCAGTGAGACTAGCACCGGGGAGCTGTTTTTT.